This entry lists 12 T cell receptor beta chains sequenced from one sample in a study of blood T cell repertoires in COVID-19 (dated by TCRdb to about 2020). Receptor amplification or capture employed the immunoSEQ multiplex PCR assay. TCRdb retrieved this table from immuneACCESS and kept in-frame rearrangements only. Not all clones are present; in checked studies, unresolved V genes account for under half, and no reason is known for the remainder. This sample holds some 200,000 clones; around four fifths were observed only once. The ten largest clones add up to over 9.5% of the sample. Sample: PBMCs or T cells enriched from blood (not recorded which). These receptors originate from a man aged 35 to 55 who had recovered from COVID-19.

This clone was counted a few times. The CDR3 reads CASSPTGTPSKDNEQFF. In DNA form, the CDR3 reads TGTGCCAGTAGTCCAACCGGGACTCCCTCGAAGGACAATGAGCAGTTCTTC. This chain links TRBV19 with TRBJ2-1; the D gene is possibly TRBD2 (6 bases). Trimming removed 5 bases at V and 5 bases at J, with 22 bases between. The CDR3 contains 17 residues. Germline V lookup: CDR1 LNHDA, CDR2 SQIVND (reference sequence).

The chain is built from TRBV5-1 and TRBJ2-7; 10 bases are shared with TRBD1. The CDR3 sequence is 18 residues long. Germline trimming cut 4 bases from V and 3 bases from J; bases unmatched to any gene: 16. Germline CDR1 SGHRS, CDR2 YFSETQ. The CDR3 reads CASSPGQGTLPHLYEQYV. CDR3 bases: TGCGCCAGCAGCCCGGGACAGGGGACCCTGCCTCATCTCTACGAGCAGTACGTC.

CDR3 DNA: TGTGCTAGTGCCTCCGGGACAGGGAGAAACATTCAGTACTTC. It translates to CASASGTGRNIQYF. This chain uses TRBV12-5 with TRBJ2-4; 9 bases fit TRBD1. V trimming: 7 bases; J trimming: 6 bases; junction bases outside the gene matches: 7. Germline V lookup: CDR1 LGHNT, CDR2 FRNRAP. CDR3 size: 14 residues. Full variable domain (missing parts from reference TRBV12-5 and TRBJ2-4): DARVTQTPRHKVTEMGQEVTMRCQPILGHNTVFWYRQTMMQGLELLAYFRNRAPLDDSGMPKDRFSAEMPDATLATLKIQPSEPRDSAVYFCASASGTGRNIQYFGAGTRLSVL.

This sequence joins TRBV6-5 and TRBJ2-7, with TRBD1 matching 8 bases. V lost 6 bases, J lost 3 bases, and 7 bases stayed unmatched. CDR3 length: 14 residues. Germline loops: CDR1 MNHEY, CDR2 SVGAGI. CDR3 DNA sequence: TGTGCCAGCAGGTCCGGGACAGGAGTCTACGAGCAGTACGTC. It codes for CASRSGTGVYEQYV.

This chain connects TRBV9 to TRBJ2-2, with 7 bases that match TRBD2. The CDR3 runs 15 residues. V was pared by 1 base and J by 2 bases, with 2 bases of the junction left unmatched. The germline V gene has CDR1 SGDLS and CDR2 YYNGEE. The CDR3 loop is CASSVTAGNTGELFF. CDR3 coding DNA: TGTGCCAGCAGCGTAACAGCGGGAAACACCGGGGAGCTGTTTTTT.

V gene TRBV29-1 combines with J gene TRBJ1-2, with 8 bases fitting TRBD1. CDR1 and CDR2 (germline): SQVTM, ANQGSEA. V lost 3 bases, J lost 8 bases, and 5 bases stayed unmatched. The length of the CDR3 is 12 residues. The CDR3 DNA sequence: TGCAGCGTTGAGTCGTCAGGGGGCGGCTACACCTTC. Amino acids: CSVESSGGGYTF. Combining the CDR3 with reference TRBV29-1 and TRBJ1-2 gives the whole variable domain SAVISQKPSRDICQRGTSLTIQCQVDSQVTMMFWYRQQPGQSLTLIATANQGSEATYESGFVIDKFPISRPNLTFSTLTVSNMSPEDSSIYLCSVESSGGGYTFGSGTRLTVV.

The CDR3 DNA reads TGCGCCAGCAGCCAAGATGGCCGTGTAGAGGGCAGGGACATGAACACTGAAGCTTTCTTT. Translated, it gives CASSQDGRVEGRDMNTEAFF. The rearrangement links TRBV4-3 to TRBJ1-1; tentative D call: TRBD1 (6 bases). From germline, CDR1 is LGHNA and CDR2 YSLEER. CDR3 length: 20 amino acids. Deletions cut 0 bases from V and 0 bases from J, with 23 bases between.

The rearrangement uses TRBV6-5 and TRBJ2-3, with TRBD1 identical over 9 bases. The junction had 7 bases not matched to a gene; V was cut back by 0 bases and J by 6 bases. This CDR3 is 16 amino acids long. CDR1 and CDR2 (germline): MNHEY, SVGAGI. CDR3 residues: CASSYSNRGLGDTQYF. DNA of the CDR3: TGTGCCAGCAGTTACTCGAACAGGGGGCTGGGGGATACGCAGTATTTT.

In nucleotides, the CDR3 is TGTGCCAGTAGTATAGCCGCGACTAGCGGGAGTTTAGGGGAGACCCAGTACTTC. Its translation is CASSIAATSGSLGETQYF. The chain uses TRBV19 and TRBJ2-5; the match to TRBD2 covers 12 bases. With V trimmed by 1 base and J by 5 bases, 11 bases remained unmatched. Germline V CDR1 and CDR2: LNHDA, SQIVND (reference sequence). CDR3 length: 18 residues. Drawing the rest from reference TRBV19 and TRBJ2-5, the complete variable domain is DGGITQSPKYLFRKEGQNVTLSCEQNLNHDAMYWYRQDPGQGLRLIYYSQIVNDFQKGDIAEGYSVSREKKESFPLTVTSAQKNPTAFYLCASSIAATSGSLGETQYFGPGTRLLVL.

V usage is TRBV2 and J usage is TRBJ2-3; TRBD2 matches at 10 bases. CDR1 is SNHLY, CDR2 FYNNEI, per germline. CDR3 length: 17 residues. V dropped 2 bases and J dropped 5; count of bases not matched to a gene: 10. The CDR3 loop reads CASSERASGRNGDTQYF. For the CDR3, the DNA is TGTGCCAGCAGTGAAAGGGCTAGCGGGAGAAATGGAGATACGCAGTATTTT.

V gene TRBV2 combines with J gene TRBJ2-1, with 8 bases lining up with TRBD2. In germline, CDR1 is SNHLY, CDR2 FYNNEI. The V and J ends lost 5 bases and 0 bases, in that order; junction bases with no gene match: 3. The CDR3 extends over 15 amino acids. In nucleotides, the CDR3 is TGTGCCAGCAGTTACAGCGGGAGCTCCTACAATGAGCAGTTCTTC. It codes for CASSYSGSSYNEQFF.

The chain is built from TRBV28 and TRBJ1-1; TRBD1 agrees at 7 bases. The CDR3 has 14 amino acids. The V and J ends lost 5 bases and 1 base, in that order; junction bases with no gene match: 4. Germline CDR1 reads MDHEN; CDR2 reads SYDVKM. The CDR3 DNA reads TGTGCCAGCAGTCCGGGGGACAGGAACACTGAAGCTTTCTTT. Amino acids: CASSPGDRNTEAFF. The variable domain in full, completed from reference TRBV28 and TRBJ1-1, reads DVKVTQSSRYLVKRTGEKVFLECVQDMDHENMFWYRQDPGLGLRLIYFSYDVKMKEKGDIPEGYSVSREKKERFSLILESASTNQTSMYLCASSPGDRNTEAFFGQGTRLTVV.